The present T cell receptor (beta chain) was sequenced within a study of ipilimumab plus nivolumab after autologous stem cell transplantation. Study as a whole: Myeloma patients were high-risk transplant-naive or relapsed within 3 years of first autologous transplant. Study outcomes and limitations: Per the authors, repertoire, Treg and microbiota data justify further study.

Points on this clone: Its antigen is not identified.

Starting 14 to 28 days after autologous transplant, ipilimumab 1 mg/kg was given. Through week 26, nivolumab 3 mg/kg IV was given weeks 1, 4, 7, 10, then biweekly. Trimming removed 2 bases from V and 0 bases from J, with 13 bases in between. CDR1 is LNHDA, CDR2 SQIVND, per germline (reference sequence). The CDR3 contains 17 residues. Sequencing was performed with immunoSEQ multiplex PCR; in TCRdb, only in-frame clones are kept and a portion is missing. In the table there are some 44,000 clones, over 75% of which are singletons. The clonotype originates from a male donor with multiple myeloma. This sample comprised PBMCs, obtained in a trial of ipilimumab plus nivolumab as post-transplant consolidation. This sequence joins TRBV19 and TRBJ2-2; D may be TRBD1 (5 bases). CDR3 amino acids: CASSIRTLSTNTGELFF. DNA of the CDR3: TGTGCCAGTAGTATACGGACACTTTCAACGAACACCGGGGAGCTGTTTTTT.